The present entry profiles one T cell receptor beta chain with its context. The CDR3 is 10 amino acids. V lost 7 bases and J 5 bases, leaving 6 bases between the germline ends. Germline CDR1 SNHLY, CDR2 FYNNEI. The sample belongs to a study of molecular identifiers for immune sequencing clone quantification. CD8+CD4-CCR7+CD45RA+ sorting gave the naive CD8 T cells. MiXCR, run by TCRdb on the PCR reads, gives a single entry per CDR3 protein. The table includes over 50,000 distinct CDR3 sequences, about a third detected once. J is TRBJ2-7 and V is TRBV2; TRBD2 is a possible D gene (5 bases). Source material: naive CD8+ T cells from blood, with Jurkat cell RNA spiked in. Specified subset: FACS-sorted CD8+CD4-CCR7+CD45RA+ naive T cells. The receptor was derived from a human donor in good health. Some libraries in this study had Jurkat cell RNA spiked in. CDR3 protein: CASNGDEQYF. CDR3 DNA: TGTGCCAGCAACGGGGACGAGCAGTACTTC.